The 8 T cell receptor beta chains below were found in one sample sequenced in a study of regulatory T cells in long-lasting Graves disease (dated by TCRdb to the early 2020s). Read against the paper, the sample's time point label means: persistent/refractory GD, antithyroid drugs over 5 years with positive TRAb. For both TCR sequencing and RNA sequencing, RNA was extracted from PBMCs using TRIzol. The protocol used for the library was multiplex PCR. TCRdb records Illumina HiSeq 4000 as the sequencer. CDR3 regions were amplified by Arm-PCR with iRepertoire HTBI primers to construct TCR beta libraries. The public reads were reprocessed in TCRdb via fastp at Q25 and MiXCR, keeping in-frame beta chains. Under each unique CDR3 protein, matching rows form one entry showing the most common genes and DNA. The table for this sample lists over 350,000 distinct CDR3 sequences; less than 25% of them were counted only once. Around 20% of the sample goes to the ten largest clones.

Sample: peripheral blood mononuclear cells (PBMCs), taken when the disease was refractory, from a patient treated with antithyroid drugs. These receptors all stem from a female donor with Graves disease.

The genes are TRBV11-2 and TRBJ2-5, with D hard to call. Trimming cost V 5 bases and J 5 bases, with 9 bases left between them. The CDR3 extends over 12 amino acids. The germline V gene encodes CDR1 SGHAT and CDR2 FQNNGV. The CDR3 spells CASSPYVETQYF. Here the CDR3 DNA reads TGTGCCAGCAGCCCCTATGTGGAGACCCAGTACTTC.

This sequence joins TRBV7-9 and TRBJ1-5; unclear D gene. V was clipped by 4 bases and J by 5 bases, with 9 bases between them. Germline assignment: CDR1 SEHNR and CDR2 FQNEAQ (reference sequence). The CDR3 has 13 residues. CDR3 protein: CASSWQEDQPQHF. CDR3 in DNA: TGTGCCAGCAGCTGGCAGGAGGATCAGCCCCAGCATTTT.

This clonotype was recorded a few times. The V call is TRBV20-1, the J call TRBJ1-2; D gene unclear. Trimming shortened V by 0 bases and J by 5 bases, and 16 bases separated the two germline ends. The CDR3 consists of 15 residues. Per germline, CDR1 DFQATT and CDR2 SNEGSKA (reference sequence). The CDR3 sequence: CSARDYVSATYGYTF. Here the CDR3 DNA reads TGCAGTGCTAGAGATTATGTCAGTGCGACGTATGGCTACACCTTC.

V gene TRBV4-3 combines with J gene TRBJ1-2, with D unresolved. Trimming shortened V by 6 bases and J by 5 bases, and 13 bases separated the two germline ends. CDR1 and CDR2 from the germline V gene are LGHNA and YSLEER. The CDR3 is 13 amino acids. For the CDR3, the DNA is TGCGCCAGCAGAGGTGGCAGCTTTTATGGCTACACCTTC. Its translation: CASRGGSFYGYTF.

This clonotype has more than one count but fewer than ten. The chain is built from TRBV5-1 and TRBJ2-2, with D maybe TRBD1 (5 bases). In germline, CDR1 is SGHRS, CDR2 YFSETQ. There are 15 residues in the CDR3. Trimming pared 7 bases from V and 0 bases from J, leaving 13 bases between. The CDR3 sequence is CASGQDITNTGELFF. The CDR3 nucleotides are TGCGCCAGCGGGCAGGACATTACGAACACCGGGGAGCTGTTTTTT.

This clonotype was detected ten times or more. The CDR3 sequence is CASWTYQETQYF. CDR3 in DNA: TGTGCCAGCTGGACCTACCAAGAGACCCAGTACTTC. The chain couples TRBV6-1 to TRBJ2-5; D not certain. Germline CDR1 MNHNS, CDR2 SASEGT. The ends were cut back, 8 bases at V and 0 bases at J, with 7 bases in the middle. This CDR3 has 12 residues.

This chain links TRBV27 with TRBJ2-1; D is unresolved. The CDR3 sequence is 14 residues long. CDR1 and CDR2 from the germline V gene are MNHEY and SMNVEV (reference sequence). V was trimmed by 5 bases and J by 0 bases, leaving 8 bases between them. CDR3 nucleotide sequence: TGTGCCAGCAGTGTAGTGAGCTCCTACAATGAGCAGTTCTTC. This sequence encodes CASSVVSSYNEQFF.

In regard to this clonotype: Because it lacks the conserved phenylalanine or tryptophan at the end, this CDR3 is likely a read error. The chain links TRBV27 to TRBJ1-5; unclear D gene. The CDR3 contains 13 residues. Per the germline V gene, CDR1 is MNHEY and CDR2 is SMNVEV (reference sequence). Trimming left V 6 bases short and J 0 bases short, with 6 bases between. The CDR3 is CASSKNSNQPQHL. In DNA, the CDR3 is TGTGCCAGCAGCAAAAATAGCAATCAGCCCCAGCATCTT.